The clone carrying this T cell receptor (beta chain) was found many times. This sample was taken from a study of blood T cells in healthy people across ages. Extractions gave at least 5.5 micrograms of total RNA per sample. The CDR3 contains 13 residues. V was pared by 4 bases and J by 8 bases, with 17 bases between. The germline gives CDR1 DFQATT, CDR2 SNEGSKA (reference sequence). Alongside a J-beta primer mix, a sample-barcoded 5' primer served in a second PCR lasting about 7 to 11 cycles. Via MiXCR, TCRdb re-called the 5' RACE reads, giving one row per CDR3 protein. The sample shows 870,000 or so distinct CDR3 sequences, around 26% of them seen only once.

Sequencing was carried out using blood. V usage is TRBV20-1 and J usage is TRBJ1-2, with D possibly matching TRBD1 (5 bases). The clonotype comes from a woman of 80 years or more in good health. Written as DNA, the CDR3 is TGCAGTGCTACCCCCCAGGGCGAAGGCGGCTACACCTTC. It is translated as CSATPQGEGGYTF.